One and the same sample provided the 12 T cell receptor beta chains below, sequenced in a study of blood T cells in healthy people across ages. Primers used in a second PCR of about 6 to 11 cycles were a sample-barcoded 5' primer and a J-beta primer mix. TCRdb reprocessed the 5' RACE reads with MiXCR, giving one entry per CDR3 protein. The sample consists of 1.6 million or so distinct CDR3 sequences, around 35% of them appearing once. The specimen sequenced was blood. The receptors here all came from a woman in her twenties or thirties in good health.

This clonotype was seen a handful of times. This chain joins TRBV29-1 and TRBJ1-2; D is undetermined. V lost 6 bases and J 4 bases, leaving 18 bases between the germline ends. The CDR3 is 14 residues long. Germline CDR1 is SQVTM and CDR2 is ANQGSEA. CDR3 DNA sequence: TGCAGCGTCGCCCAGGACGGAAGATGCTATGGCTACACCTTC. The encoded protein is CSVAQDGRCYGYTF.

A few counts support this clonotype. The CDR3 DNA is TGTGCCAGCAGCTCCAGCGGCAGGGGTGGAGGGGAGCTGTTTTTT. Translation: CASSSSGRGGGELFF. This chain joins TRBV7-9 and TRBJ2-2, with D possibly TRBD1 on 6 matching bases. CDR3 length: 15 residues. The germline gives CDR1 SEHNR, CDR2 FQNEAQ (reference sequence). The V end was cut by 4 bases, the J end by 8 bases, with 17 bases between.

This clonotype was recorded at least ten times. This chain joins TRBV5-1 and TRBJ2-5, with D perhaps given as TRBD1 or TRBD2 (6 bases each). Germline-derived CDR1 and CDR2 are SGHRS and YFSETQ. There are 14 residues in the CDR3. Trimming stripped 4 bases from V and 6 bases from J, with 16 bases between. CDR3 in DNA: TGCGCCAGCAGCCGTGGGGGGCAGGAAAAGACCCAGTACTTC. Protein: CASSRGGQEKTQYF.

There are a few counts of this clonotype. The chain uses TRBV27 and TRBJ2-3; D is ambiguous. CDR3 length: 15 residues. The germline gives CDR1 MNHEY, CDR2 SMNVEV (reference sequence). Trimming pared 3 bases from V and 1 base from J, leaving 11 bases between. CDR3: CASSLNNGGTDTQYF. CDR3 coding DNA: TGTGCCAGCAGTTTGAATAATGGGGGCACAGATACGCAGTATTTT.

The sample holds a few counts of this clonotype. The gene calls are TRBV7-2 and TRBJ2-3; 9 bases fit TRBD2. CDR3 length: 16 residues. Germline V gene sequence: CDR1 SGHTA, CDR2 FQGNSA. After removal of 1 base from V and 0 bases from J, the junction contained 2 bases not matched to a gene. CDR3 protein: CASSLVSGGSTDTQYF. The CDR3 nucleotides are TGTGCCAGCAGCTTAGTTAGCGGGGGAAGCACAGATACGCAGTATTTT. The full variable domain, in which reference TRBV7-2 and TRBJ2-3 provide the parts outside the CDR3, is GAGVSQSPSNKVTEKGKDVELRCDPISGHTALYWYRQSLGQGLEFLIYFQGNSAPDKSGLPSDRFSAERTGGSVSTLTIQRTQQEDSAVYLCASSLVSGGSTDTQYFGPGTRLTVL.

The V call is TRBV18, the J call TRBJ1-4, with unresolved D. V was trimmed by 2 bases and J by 7 bases, leaving 8 bases between them. Germline lookup yields CDR1 KGHSH and CDR2 LQKENI. The CDR3 has 13 amino acids. CDR3 in DNA: TGTGCCAGCTCACCAGTAAGGGCTGAAAAACTGTTTTTT. It encodes CASSPVRAEKLFF.

This sequence joins TRBV11-2 and TRBJ2-1; D call uncertain. The V gene lost 5 bases and the J gene lost 10 bases, with 15 bases spanning the gap. The CDR3 covers 13 residues. Germline V gene sequence: CDR1 SGHAT, CDR2 FQNNGV. The CDR3 DNA reads TGTGCCAGCAGCCCAAACTCGGATATCGAGCAGTTCTTC. Amino acids: CASSPNSDIEQFF.

The chain uses TRBV6-5 and TRBJ2-5, with 8 bases matching TRBD1. The J call may be mistaken, given a closer DNA end match to TRBJ2-7. The length of the CDR3 is 13 residues. From germline, CDR1 is MNHEY and CDR2 SVGAGI. DNA of the CDR3: TGTGCCAGCAGAGGGACAGGATACTACGAGCAGTACTTC. As protein: CASRGTGYYEQYF.

Only a few counts were recorded for this clonotype. Germline and junction disagree at one end, which may indicate a read error. This chain uses TRBV10-2 with TRBJ1-1; 10 bases match TRBD1. This CDR3 spans 16 amino acids. CDR1 and CDR2 (germline): WSHSY, SAAADI. The CDR3 reads CASGEGVGQGSTEAFF. CDR3 in DNA: TGCGCCAGCGGTGAAGGGGTGGGACAGGGGAGTACTGAAGCTTTCTTT.

The chain has TRBV25-1 and TRBJ1-1; D is unresolved. Germline values: CDR1 MGHDK, CDR2 SYGVNS. This CDR3 spans 13 amino acids. V was trimmed by 9 bases and J by 5 bases, leaving 16 bases between them. This CDR3 is CASEGGLWTEAFF. DNA of the CDR3: TGTGCCAGTGAGGGAGGGCTGTGGACTGAAGCTTTCTTT.

This rearrangement joins TRBV5-1 to TRBJ1-4, with 7 bases lining up with TRBD1. CDR1 is SGHRS and CDR2 is YFSETQ in the germline V gene. The trim removed 3 bases at V and 5 bases at J, leaving 7 bases unmatched. The CDR3 is 15 residues long. CDR3 nucleotides: TGCGCCAGCAGCTGGACAGGCGGTAGGAATGAAAAACTGTTTTTT. Translating gives CASSWTGGRNEKLFF.

This clonotype was detected a few times. The chain has TRBV10-3 and TRBJ1-5; 9 bases fit TRBD1. CDR3 size: 15 residues. Per the germline V gene, CDR1 is ENHRY and CDR2 is SYGVKD. The trim removed 2 bases at V and 7 bases at J, leaving 6 bases unmatched. The CDR3 region is CAISEGQGFGQPQHF. The CDR3 DNA reads TGTGCCATCAGTGAGGGACAGGGGTTCGGCCAGCCCCAGCATTTT.